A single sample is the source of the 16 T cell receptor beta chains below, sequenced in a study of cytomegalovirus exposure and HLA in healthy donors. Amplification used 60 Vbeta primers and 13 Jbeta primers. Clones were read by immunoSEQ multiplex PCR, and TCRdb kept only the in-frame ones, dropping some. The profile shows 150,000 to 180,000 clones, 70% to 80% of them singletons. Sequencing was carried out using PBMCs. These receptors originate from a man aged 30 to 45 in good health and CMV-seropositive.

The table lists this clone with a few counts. The CDR3 region is CASSPALTSWETQYF. The CDR3 region has the DNA TGTGCCAGCAGCCCCGCCTTGACTAGCTGGGAGACCCAGTACTTC. The chain recombines TRBV7-9 with TRBJ2-5, with 7 bases aligning to TRBD2. The V and J ends lost 5 bases and 5 bases, in that order; junction bases with no gene match: 11. Germline V gene lookup returns CDR1 SEHNR and CDR2 FQNEAQ (reference sequence). The CDR3 totals 15 residues.

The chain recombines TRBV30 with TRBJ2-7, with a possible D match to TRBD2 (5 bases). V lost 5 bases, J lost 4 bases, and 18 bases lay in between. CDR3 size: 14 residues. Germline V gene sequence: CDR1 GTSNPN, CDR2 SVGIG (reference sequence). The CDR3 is CAWAGLVVGYEQYF. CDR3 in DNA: TGTGCCTGGGCGGGCCTGGTCGTAGGTTACGAGCAGTACTTC. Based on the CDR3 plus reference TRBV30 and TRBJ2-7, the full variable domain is SQTIHQWPATLVQPVGSPLSLECTVEGTSNPNLYWYRQAAGRGLQLLFYSVGIGQISSEVPQNLSASRPQDRQFILSSKKLLLSDSGFYLCAWAGLVVGYEQYFGPGTRLTVT.

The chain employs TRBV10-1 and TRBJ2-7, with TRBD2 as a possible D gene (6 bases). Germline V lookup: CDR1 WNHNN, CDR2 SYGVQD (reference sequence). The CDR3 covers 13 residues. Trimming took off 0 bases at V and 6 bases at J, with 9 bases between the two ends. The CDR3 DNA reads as TGCGCCAGCAGTGAGTCTCCGGGAGCCGAGCAGTACTTC. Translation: CASSESPGAEQYF.

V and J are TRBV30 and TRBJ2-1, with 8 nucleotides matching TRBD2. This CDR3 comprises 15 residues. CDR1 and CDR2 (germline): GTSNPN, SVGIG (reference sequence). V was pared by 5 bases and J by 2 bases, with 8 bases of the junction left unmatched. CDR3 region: CAWDAGRGTYNEQFF. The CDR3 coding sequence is TGTGCCTGGGACGCCGGGAGGGGGACCTACAATGAGCAGTTCTTC.

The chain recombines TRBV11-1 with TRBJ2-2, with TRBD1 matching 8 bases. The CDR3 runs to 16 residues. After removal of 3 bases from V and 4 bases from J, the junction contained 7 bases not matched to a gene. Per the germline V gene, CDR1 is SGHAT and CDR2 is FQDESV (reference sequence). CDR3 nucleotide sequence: TGTGCCAGCAGCTTTGGGACAGGTCGTGGCACCGGGGAGCTGTTTTTT. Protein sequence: CASSFGTGRGTGELFF.

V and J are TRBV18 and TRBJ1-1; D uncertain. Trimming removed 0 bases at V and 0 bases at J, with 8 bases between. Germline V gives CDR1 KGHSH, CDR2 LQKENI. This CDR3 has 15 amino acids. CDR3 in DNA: TGTGCCAGCTCACCACCGGCTCAGATGAACACTGAAGCTTTCTTT. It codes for CASSPPAQMNTEAFF.

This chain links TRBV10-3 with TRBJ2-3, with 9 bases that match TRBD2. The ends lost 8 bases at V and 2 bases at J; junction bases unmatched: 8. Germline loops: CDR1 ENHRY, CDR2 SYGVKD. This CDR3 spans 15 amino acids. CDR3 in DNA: TGTGCCATCGTCGCGGGAGGGCCCATCACAGATACGCAGTATTTT. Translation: CAIVAGGPITDTQYF.

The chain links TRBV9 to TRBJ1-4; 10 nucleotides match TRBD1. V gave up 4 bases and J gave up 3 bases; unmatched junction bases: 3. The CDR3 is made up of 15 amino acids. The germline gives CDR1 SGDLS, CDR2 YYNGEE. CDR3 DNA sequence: TGTGCCAGCAGCTCCGGACAGGGGGCTAATGAAAAACTGTTTTTT. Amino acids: CASSSGQGANEKLFF.

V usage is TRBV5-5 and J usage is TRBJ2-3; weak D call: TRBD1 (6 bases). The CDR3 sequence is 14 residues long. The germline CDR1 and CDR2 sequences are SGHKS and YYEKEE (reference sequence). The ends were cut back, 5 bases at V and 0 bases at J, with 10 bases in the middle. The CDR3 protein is CASRRRGSTDTQYF. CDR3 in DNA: TGTGCCAGCAGACGCAGGGGTAGCACAGATACGCAGTATTTT.

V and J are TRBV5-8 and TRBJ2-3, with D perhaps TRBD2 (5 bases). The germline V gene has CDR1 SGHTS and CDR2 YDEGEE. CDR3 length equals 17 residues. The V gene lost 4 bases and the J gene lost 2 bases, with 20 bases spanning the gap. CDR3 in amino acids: CASSRGRVQDPTDTQYF. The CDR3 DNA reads TGTGCCAGCAGCCGAGGGCGGGTTCAGGACCCCACAGATACGCAGTATTTT.

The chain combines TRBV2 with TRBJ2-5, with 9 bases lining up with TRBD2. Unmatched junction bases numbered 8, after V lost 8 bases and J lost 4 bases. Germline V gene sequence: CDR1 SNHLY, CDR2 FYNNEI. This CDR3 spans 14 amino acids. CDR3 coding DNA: TGTGCCAGCGTTAGCGGGAGTCGGATAGAGACCCAGTACTTC. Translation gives CASVSGSRIETQYF. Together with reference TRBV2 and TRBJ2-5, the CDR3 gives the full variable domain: EPEVTQTPSHQVTQMGQEVILRCVPISNHLYFYWYRQILGQKVEFLVSFYNNEISEKSEIFDDQFSVERPDGSNFTLKIRSTKLEDSAMYFCASVSGSRIETQYFGPGTRLLVL.

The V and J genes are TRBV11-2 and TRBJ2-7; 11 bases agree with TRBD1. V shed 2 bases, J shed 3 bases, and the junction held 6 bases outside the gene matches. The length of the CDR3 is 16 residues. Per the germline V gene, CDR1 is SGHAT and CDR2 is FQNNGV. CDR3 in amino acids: CASSLMSGTGGYEQYF. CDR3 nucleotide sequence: TGTGCCAGCAGCTTAATGAGCGGGACAGGGGGCTACGAGCAGTACTTC. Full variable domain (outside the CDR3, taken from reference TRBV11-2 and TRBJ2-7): EAGVAQSPRYKIIEKRQSVAFWCNPISGHATLYWYQQILGQGPKLLIQFQNNGVVDDSQLPKDRFSAERLKGVDSTLKIQPAKLEDSAVYLCASSLMSGTGGYEQYFGPGTRLTVT.

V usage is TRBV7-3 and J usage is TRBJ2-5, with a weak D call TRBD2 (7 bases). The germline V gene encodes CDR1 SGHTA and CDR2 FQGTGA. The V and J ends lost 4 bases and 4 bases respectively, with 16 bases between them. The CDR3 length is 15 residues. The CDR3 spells CASSSGGGGRETQYF. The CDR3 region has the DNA TGTGCCAGCAGCTCCGGTGGGGGGGGGCGAGAGACCCAGTACTTC. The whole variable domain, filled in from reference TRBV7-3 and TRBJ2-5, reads GAGVSQTPSNKVTEKGKYVELRCDPISGHTALYWYRQSLGQGPEFLIYFQGTGAADDSGLPNDRFFAVRPEGSVSTLKIQRTERGDSAVYLCASSSGGGGRETQYFGPGTRLLVL.

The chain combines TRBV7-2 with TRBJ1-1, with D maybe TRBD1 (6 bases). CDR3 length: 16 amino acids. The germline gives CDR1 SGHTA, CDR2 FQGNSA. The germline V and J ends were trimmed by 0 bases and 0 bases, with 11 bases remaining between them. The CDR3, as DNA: TGTGCCAGCAGCTTAGCGCAGGGGTTTATGAACACTGAAGCTTTCTTT. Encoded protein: CASSLAQGFMNTEAFF. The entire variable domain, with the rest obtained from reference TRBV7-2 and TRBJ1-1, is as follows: GAGVSQSPSNKVTEKGKDVELRCDPISGHTALYWYRQSLGQGLEFLIYFQGNSAPDKSGLPSDRFSAERTGGSVSTLTIQRTQQEDSAVYLCASSLAQGFMNTEAFFGQGTRLTVV.

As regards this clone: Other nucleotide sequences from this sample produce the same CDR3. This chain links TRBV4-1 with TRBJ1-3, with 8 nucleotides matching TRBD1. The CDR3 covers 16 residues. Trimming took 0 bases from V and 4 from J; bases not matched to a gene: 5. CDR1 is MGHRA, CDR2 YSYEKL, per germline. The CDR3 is CASSQETGGLGNTIYF. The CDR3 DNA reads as TGCGCCAGCAGCCAAGAAACAGGGGGGCTCGGAAACACCATATATTTT.

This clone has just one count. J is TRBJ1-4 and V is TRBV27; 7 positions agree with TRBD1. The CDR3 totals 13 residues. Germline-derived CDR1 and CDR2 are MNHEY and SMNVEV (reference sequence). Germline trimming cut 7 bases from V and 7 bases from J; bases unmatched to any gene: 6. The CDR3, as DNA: TGTGCCAGCAAGGGGACAGTGGGTGAAAAACTGTTTTTT. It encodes CASKGTVGEKLFF.